The clone carrying this T cell receptor (beta chain) was recorded only once. Authors' data handling: How many nucleated cells were present was estimated from reference gene primer amplification. Libraries were prepared by immunoSEQ multiplex PCR; TCRdb keeps only in-frame clonotypes and omits some of them. Clonal size and the V and J genes are those of that table, whereas D and trimming came from the DNA. Of approximately 80,000 clones listed, about 85% are singletons. The data were obtained in a study of blood T cell repertoires in COVID-19. Study as a whole: The United States, Italy and Spain provided the acute and convalescent COVID-19 samples. PBMCs, B-cell-depleted T cells, or T cells were the source of the cDNA or gDNA that made up the material.

CDR3 length: 14 residues. Trimming shortened V by 4 bases and J by 4 bases, and 15 bases separated the two germline ends. CDR1 and CDR2 (germline): SGHRS, YFSETQ. This chain connects TRBV5-1 to TRBJ2-7; the D gene is possibly TRBD1 (6 bases). This TCR derives from a human donor in a cohort sampled during active COVID-19. The sample taken for sequencing was peripheral blood. DNA of the CDR3: TGCGCCAGCAGCCCTGGACAGTCAGGGTACGAGCAGTACTTC. Residues: CASSPGQSGYEQYF. Full variable domain (rest looked up from reference TRBV5-1 and TRBJ2-7): KAGVTQTPRYLIKTRGQQVTLSCSPISGHRSVSWYQQTPGQGLQFLFEYFSETQRNKGNFPGRFSGRQFSNSRSEMNVSTLELGDSALYLCASSPGQSGYEQYFGPGTRLTVT.